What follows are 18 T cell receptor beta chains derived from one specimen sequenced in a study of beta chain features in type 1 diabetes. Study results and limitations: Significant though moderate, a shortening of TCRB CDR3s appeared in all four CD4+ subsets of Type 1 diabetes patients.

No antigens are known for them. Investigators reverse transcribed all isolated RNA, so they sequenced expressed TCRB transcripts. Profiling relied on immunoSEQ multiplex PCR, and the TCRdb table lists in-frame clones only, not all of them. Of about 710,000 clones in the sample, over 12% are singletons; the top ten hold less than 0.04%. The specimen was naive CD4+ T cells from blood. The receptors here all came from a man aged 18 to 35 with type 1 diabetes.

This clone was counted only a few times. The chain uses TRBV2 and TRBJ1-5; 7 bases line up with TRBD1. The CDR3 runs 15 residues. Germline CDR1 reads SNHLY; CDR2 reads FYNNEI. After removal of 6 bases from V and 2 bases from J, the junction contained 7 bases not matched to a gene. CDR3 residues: CASRGAGTGNQPQHF. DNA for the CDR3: TGTGCCAGCAGAGGTGCTGGGACAGGCAATCAGCCCCAGCATTTT.

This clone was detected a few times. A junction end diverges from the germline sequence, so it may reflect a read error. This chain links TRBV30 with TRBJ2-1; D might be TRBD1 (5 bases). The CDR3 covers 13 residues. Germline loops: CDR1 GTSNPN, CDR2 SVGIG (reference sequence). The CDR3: CGWAGAVYNEQFF. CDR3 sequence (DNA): TGTGGCTGGGCTGGGGCGGTATACAATGAGCAGTTCTTC.

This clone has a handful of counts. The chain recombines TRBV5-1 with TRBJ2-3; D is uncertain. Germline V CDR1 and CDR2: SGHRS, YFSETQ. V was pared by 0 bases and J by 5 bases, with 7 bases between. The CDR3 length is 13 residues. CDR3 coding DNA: TGCGCCAGCAGCTTGGGGGCCCGAGATACGCAGTATTTT. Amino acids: CASSLGARDTQYF.

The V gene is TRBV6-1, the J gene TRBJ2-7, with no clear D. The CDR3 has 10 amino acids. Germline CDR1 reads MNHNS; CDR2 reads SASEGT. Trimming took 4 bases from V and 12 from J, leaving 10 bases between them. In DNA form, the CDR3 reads TGTGCCAGCAGTGGACCCCATTTGTACTTC. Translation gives CASSGPHLYF.

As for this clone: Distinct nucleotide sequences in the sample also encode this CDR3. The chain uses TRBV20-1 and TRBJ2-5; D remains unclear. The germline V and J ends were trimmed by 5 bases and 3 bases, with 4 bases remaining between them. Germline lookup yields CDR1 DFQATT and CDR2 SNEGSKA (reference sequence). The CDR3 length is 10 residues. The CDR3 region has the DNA TGCAGTGCTTCTAAAGAGACCCAGTACTTC. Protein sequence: CSASKETQYF.

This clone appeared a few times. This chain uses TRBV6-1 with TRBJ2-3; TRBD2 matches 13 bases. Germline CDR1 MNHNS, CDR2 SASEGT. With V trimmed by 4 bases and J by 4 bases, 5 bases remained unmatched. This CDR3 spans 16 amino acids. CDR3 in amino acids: CASSADGLAGADTQYF. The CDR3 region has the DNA TGTGCCAGCAGTGCCGACGGACTAGCGGGAGCAGATACGCAGTATTTT.

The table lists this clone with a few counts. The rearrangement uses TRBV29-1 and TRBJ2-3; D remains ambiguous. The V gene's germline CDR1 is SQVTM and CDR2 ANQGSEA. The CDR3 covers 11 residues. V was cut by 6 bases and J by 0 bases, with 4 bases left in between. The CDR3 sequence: CSVLSTDTQYF. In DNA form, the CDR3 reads TGCAGCGTACTTAGCACAGATACGCAGTATTTT.

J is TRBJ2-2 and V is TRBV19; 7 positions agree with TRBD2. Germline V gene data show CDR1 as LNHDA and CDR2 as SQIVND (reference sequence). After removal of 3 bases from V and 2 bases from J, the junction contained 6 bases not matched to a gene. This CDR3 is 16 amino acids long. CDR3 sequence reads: CASSIGLAANTGELFF. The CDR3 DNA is TGTGCCAGTAGTATCGGCCTAGCGGCAAACACCGGGGAGCTGTTTTTT.

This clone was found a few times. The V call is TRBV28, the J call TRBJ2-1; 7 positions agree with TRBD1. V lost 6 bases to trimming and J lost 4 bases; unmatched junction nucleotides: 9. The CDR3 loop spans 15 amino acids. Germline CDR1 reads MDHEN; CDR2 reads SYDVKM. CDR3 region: CASRTPGQPYNEQFF. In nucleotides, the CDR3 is TGTGCCAGCAGGACACCGGGACAGCCTTACAATGAGCAGTTCTTC.

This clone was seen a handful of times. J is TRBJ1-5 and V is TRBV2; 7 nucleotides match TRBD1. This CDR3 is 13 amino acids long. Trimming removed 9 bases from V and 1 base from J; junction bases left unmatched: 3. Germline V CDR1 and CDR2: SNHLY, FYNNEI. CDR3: CASGTESNQPQHF. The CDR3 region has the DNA TGTGCCAGTGGGACAGAAAGCAATCAGCCCCAGCATTTT.

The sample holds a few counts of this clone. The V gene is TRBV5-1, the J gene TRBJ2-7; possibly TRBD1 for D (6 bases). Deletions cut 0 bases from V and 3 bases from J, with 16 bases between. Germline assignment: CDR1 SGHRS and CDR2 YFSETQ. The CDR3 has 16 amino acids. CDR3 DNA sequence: TGCGCCAGCAGCTTGGGCCCCCCCGGGGACAACTACGAGCAGTACTTC. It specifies CASSLGPPGDNYEQYF. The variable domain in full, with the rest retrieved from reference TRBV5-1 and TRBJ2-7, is KAGVTQTPRYLIKTRGQQVTLSCSPISGHRSVSWYQQTPGQGLQFLFEYFSETQRNKGNFPGRFSGRQFSNSRSEMNVSTLELGDSALYLCASSLGPPGDNYEQYFGPGTRLTVT.

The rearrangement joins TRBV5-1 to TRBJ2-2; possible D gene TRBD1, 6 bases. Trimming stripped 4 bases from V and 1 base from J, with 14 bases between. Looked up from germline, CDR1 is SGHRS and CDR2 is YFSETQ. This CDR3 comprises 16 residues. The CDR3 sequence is CASSRNRQENTGELFF. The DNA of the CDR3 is TGCGCCAGCAGCCGCAACCGACAGGAGAACACCGGGGAGCTGTTTTTT.

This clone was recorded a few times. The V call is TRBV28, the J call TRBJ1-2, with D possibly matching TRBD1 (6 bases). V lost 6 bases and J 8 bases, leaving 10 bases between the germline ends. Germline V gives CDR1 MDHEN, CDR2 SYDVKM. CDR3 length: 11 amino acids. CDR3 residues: CASRGTGGYTF. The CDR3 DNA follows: TGTGCCAGCAGGGGAACAGGGGGCTACACCTTC.

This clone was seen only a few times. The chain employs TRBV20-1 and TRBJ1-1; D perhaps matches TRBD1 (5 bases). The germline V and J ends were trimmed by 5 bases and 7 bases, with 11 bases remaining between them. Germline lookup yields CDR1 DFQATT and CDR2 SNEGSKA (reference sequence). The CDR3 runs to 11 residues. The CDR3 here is CSAGRDFEAFF. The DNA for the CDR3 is TGCAGTGCTGGGAGGGACTTTGAAGCTTTCTTT.

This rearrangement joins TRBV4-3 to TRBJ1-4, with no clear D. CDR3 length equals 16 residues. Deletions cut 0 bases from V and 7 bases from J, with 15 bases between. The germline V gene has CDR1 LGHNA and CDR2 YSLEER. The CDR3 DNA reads TGCGCCAGCAGCCAAGATTCAGAAGCGCGGGGTGAAAAACTGTTTTTT. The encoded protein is CASSQDSEARGEKLFF.

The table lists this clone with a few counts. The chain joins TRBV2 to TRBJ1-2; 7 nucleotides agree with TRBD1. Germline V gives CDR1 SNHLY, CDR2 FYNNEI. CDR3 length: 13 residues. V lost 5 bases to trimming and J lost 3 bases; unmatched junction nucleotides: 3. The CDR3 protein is CASSPDRDYGYTF. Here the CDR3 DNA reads TGTGCCAGCAGTCCAGACAGGGACTATGGCTACACCTTC.

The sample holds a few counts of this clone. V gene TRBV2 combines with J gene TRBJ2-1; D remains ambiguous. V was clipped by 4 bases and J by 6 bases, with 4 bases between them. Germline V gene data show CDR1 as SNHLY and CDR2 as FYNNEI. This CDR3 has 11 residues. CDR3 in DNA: TGTGCCAGCAGTGGGCCCAATGAGCAGTTCTTC. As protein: CASSGPNEQFF.

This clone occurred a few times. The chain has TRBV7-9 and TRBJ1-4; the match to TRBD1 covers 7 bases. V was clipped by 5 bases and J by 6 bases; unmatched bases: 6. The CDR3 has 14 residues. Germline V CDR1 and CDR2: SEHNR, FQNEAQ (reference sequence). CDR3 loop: CASSRQGTYEKLFF. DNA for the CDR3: TGTGCCAGCAGCCGACAGGGTACTTATGAAAAACTGTTTTTT.